The 5 T cell receptor beta chains reported below all come from one sample, sequenced in a study of CD8 T cells in ankylosing spondylitis (dated by TCRdb to the late 2010s). These TCRs' antigens remain unknown. The receptor library was made with 5' RACE. The listed sequencing device is Illumina HiSeq 2500. TCRdb trimmed the raw reads at Q25, called clones with MiXCR and kept productive beta chains. CDR3 protein duplicates are merged, each entry listing the most common genes and DNA. Counted in this sample were 700,000 to 850,000 distinct CDR3 sequences; about 11% of them appeared once. Approximately 0.51% of the sample belongs to the ten largest clones. Study-wide findings and limitations: A TCR beta motif of several highly homologous amino acid variants appeared characteristic of blood from ankylosing spondylitis patients.

The sample consisted of blood, either unsorted or a sorted T cell fraction (not recorded which). The source is a male donor with ankylosing spondylitis.

This clonotype was seen only a few times. J is TRBJ2-6 and V is TRBV25-1; 8 bases map to TRBD1. Germline V CDR1 and CDR2: MGHDK, SYGVNS. The junction had 11 bases not matched to a gene; V was cut back by 4 bases and J by 0 bases. CDR3 length: 19 residues. The CDR3 protein is CASSAYSGQVVSGANVLTF. CDR3 nucleotide sequence: TGTGCCAGCAGTGCCTACTCGGGACAGGTGGTCTCTGGGGCCAACGTCCTGACTTTC.

This clonotype was counted between two and nine times. The chain recombines TRBV12-3 or TRBV12-4 with TRBJ2-1; 11 bases agree with TRBD1. The CDR3 totals 16 residues. With 3 bases clipped from V and 6 bases from J, the junction kept 7 bases outside the gene matches. Written as DNA, the CDR3 is TGTGCCAGCAGTTTTTCCGGGACAGGGGGAGGCAATGAGCAGTTCTTC. Amino acids: CASSFSGTGGGNEQFF.

This clonotype was recorded at least ten times. V usage is TRBV29-1 and J usage is TRBJ2-3, with 11 bases lining up with TRBD2. Trimming removed 8 bases from V and 6 bases from J; junction bases left unmatched: 4. CDR3 length: 12 amino acids. Germline V gene lookup returns CDR1 SQVTM and CDR2 ANQGSEA. The CDR3 region has the DNA TGCAGCACTCTAGCGGGAGGTGATACGCAGTATTTT. It codes for CSTLAGGDTQYF.

The rearrangement uses TRBV7-9 and TRBJ2-1; TRBD2 aligns across 14 bases. V lost 4 bases to trimming and J lost 13 bases; unmatched junction nucleotides: 9. The CDR3 contains 15 residues. Germline CDR1 and CDR2: SEHNR and FQNEAQ (reference sequence). CDR3 loop: CASSSLTTSGRVQFF. The CDR3 DNA follows: TGTGCCAGCAGCTCGTTGACGACTAGCGGGAGGGTTCAGTTCTTC.

This clonotype was recorded at least ten times. This chain joins TRBV29-1 and TRBJ2-1, with a possible D match to TRBD2 (5 bases). The V and J ends lost 6 bases and 1 base respectively, with 10 bases between them. Germline assignment: CDR1 SQVTM and CDR2 ANQGSEA. The CDR3 runs 13 residues. CDR3 in DNA: TGCAGCGTAAATAAGCGGTCCTACAATGAGCAGTTCTTC. Translation gives CSVNKRSYNEQFF.